This T cell receptor (beta chain) stems from a study of T cells in Graves' hyperthyroidism and ophthalmopathy. Background on the study: At the time of initial diagnosis and before any treatment, peripheral blood was collected.

This clonotype was detected ten times or more. The antigen is not known. Germline V gives CDR1 ENHRY, CDR2 SYGVKD. V lost 2 bases, J lost 6 bases, and 16 bases stayed unmatched. The CDR3 has 19 residues. Findings of the study overall: Researchers found most expanded thyroid clonotypes above 0.001 in blood as well.

Researchers amplified the TCR beta CDR3 regions from RNA transcripts. TCR CDR3 regions were first amplified by RT-PCR with HTBI primers. MiXCR, applied by TCRdb to the multiplex PCR reads, yields one record per CDR3 protein. The sample holds a few hundred thousand distinct CDR3 sequences, 15% to 19% seen once. Stability of Graves' hyperthyroidism was defined as absent ophthalmopathy progression within 18 months. Patients aged 18 to 65 had newly diagnosed hyperthyroidism lasting under 2 months. V usage is TRBV10-3 and J usage is TRBJ2-4; 10 nucleotides align to TRBD2. The source material was blood. The TCR originated in a woman aged 18 to 35 with Graves' hyperthyroidism. In DNA form, the CDR3 reads TGTGCCATCAGTGAGCCATCGAACAAGCGGGAGGGCCAGGGAAACATTCAGTACTTC. It codes for CAISEPSNKREGQGNIQYF.